This T cell receptor (beta chain) was captured in a study of T cell responses to AZD1222 COVID-19 vaccine. Looked up from germline, CDR1 is MNHEY and CDR2 is SVGAGI. The CDR3 sequence is 15 residues long. With 6 bases clipped from V and 2 bases from J, the junction kept 2 bases outside the gene matches. The protocol was immunoSEQ multiplex PCR, while the TCRdb copy is restricted to in-frame clones and leaves out a portion. The repertoire has some 120,000 clones, roughly 89% of them found once; the top ten carry 11%. This material consisted of peripheral blood, taken on day 0 of MenACWY control vaccination. This chain links TRBV6-5 with TRBJ2-5, with TRBD2 identical over 14 bases. The clonotype comes from an adult in good health. In DNA, the CDR3 is TGTGCCAGCAGACGACTAGCGGGAGGGCAAGAGACCCAGTACTTC. This translates into CASRRLAGGQETQYF.